The 7 T cell receptor beta chains below were found in one sample sequenced in a study of blood T cell repertoires in COVID-19. Only in-frame clones appear in the TCRdb table, and some are missing; sequencing was by immunoSEQ multiplex PCR. Among 300,000 to 400,000 clones listed, roughly 90% were seen once. What was sequenced was peripheral blood. Receptors originate from a man under 40 with COVID-19, enrolled during active disease.

The chain recombines TRBV6-5 with TRBJ1-1; 8 nucleotides align to TRBD1. With V trimmed by 5 bases and J by 3 bases, 5 bases remained unmatched. This CDR3 spans 14 amino acids. In germline, CDR1 is MNHEY, CDR2 SVGAGI. CDR3 coding DNA: TGTGCCAGCAGTCTTACAGGGGGATACACTGAAGCTTTCTTT. This codes for CASSLTGGYTEAFF.

The chain has TRBV18 and TRBJ1-2; 7 bases align to TRBD1. This CDR3 is built from 16 residues. Germline CDR1 reads KGHSH; CDR2 reads LQKENI. J lost 7 bases, V lost 3 bases, and 14 bases had no gene match. The CDR3 protein is CASSPNVGQEVGGYTF. CDR3 bases: TGTGCCAGCTCACCGAACGTCGGACAGGAGGTTGGTGGCTACACCTTC.

The chain employs TRBV29-1 and TRBJ1-2; TRBD1 matches at 10 bases. Trimming cost V 0 bases and J 4 bases; bases outside gene matches: 11. This CDR3 contains 17 residues. The germline gives CDR1 SQVTM, CDR2 ANQGSEA. The CDR3 loop is CSVEDTGTGARSYGYTF. In DNA, the CDR3 is TGCAGCGTTGAAGATACCGGGACAGGGGCAAGGAGCTATGGCTACACCTTC.

This chain links TRBV27 with TRBJ1-1; D may be TRBD1 (6 bases). This CDR3 spans 16 amino acids. Trimming cost V 5 bases and J 2 bases, with 18 bases left between them. Germline V lookup: CDR1 MNHEY, CDR2 SMNVEV (reference sequence). The CDR3 loop reads CASSRDRILLNTEAFF. CDR3 nucleotide sequence: TGTGCCAGCAGTCGCGACAGGATTCTCTTAAACACTGAAGCTTTCTTT.

The V and J genes are TRBV19 and TRBJ2-6; possibly TRBD1 for D (6 bases). CDR1 and CDR2 from the germline V gene are LNHDA and SQIVND (reference sequence). The CDR3 totals 18 residues. V was trimmed by 5 bases and J by 0 bases, leaving 17 bases between them. Here the CDR3 reads CASSSESGVGSGANVLTF. The CDR3 DNA reads TGTGCCAGTAGTTCAGAATCAGGGGTCGGCTCTGGGGCCAACGTCCTGACTTTC.

This clone has just a few counts. V gene TRBV10-3 combines with J gene TRBJ1-6; TRBD1 matches at 9 bases. This CDR3 is 17 amino acids long. V shed 5 bases and J 0 bases; nucleotides not matched to a gene: 5. The germline gives CDR1 ENHRY, CDR2 SYGVKD. The CDR3 region has the DNA TGTGCCATCAGTAGGGACAGGGATAGCTCCTATAATTCACCCCTCCACTTT. Amino acid sequence: CAISRDRDSSYNSPLHF.

The chain uses TRBV5-6 and TRBJ2-7; possible D gene TRBD2, 6 bases. V gave up 5 bases and J gave up 0 bases, with 9 bases separating them. There are 13 residues in the CDR3. CDR1 is SGHDT, CDR2 YYEEEE, per germline. The CDR3 sequence: CASRRDFSYEQYF. In nucleotides, the CDR3 is TGTGCCAGCAGACGGGACTTCTCCTACGAGCAGTACTTC.